These 31 T cell receptor beta chains were all obtained from the same sample, sequenced in a study of blood T cell repertoires in COVID-19. Only in-frame clones appear in the TCRdb table, and some are missing; sequencing was by immunoSEQ multiplex PCR. The sample consists of some 200,000 clones, about nine tenths of them appearing once. The sample taken for sequencing was PBMCs or T cells enriched from blood (not recorded which). Every receptor here comes from a woman in her 40s with acute COVID-19.

The chain couples TRBV6-6 to TRBJ2-5; 9 bases agree with TRBD1. From germline, CDR1 is MNHNY and CDR2 SVGAGI (reference sequence). V was pared by 7 bases and J by 4 bases, with 13 bases of the junction left unmatched. The CDR3 consists of 16 residues. The CDR3 loop is CASTREGGQGVETQYF. The CDR3 DNA reads TGTGCCAGCACCAGAGAAGGGGGACAGGGTGTAGAGACCCAGTACTTC.

The chain has TRBV4-1 and TRBJ1-2; 7 bases are a match to TRBD1. Germline CDR1 and CDR2: MGHRA and YSYEKL. This CDR3 is built from 17 residues. V gave up 0 bases and J gave up 8 bases; unmatched junction bases: 15. The CDR3 DNA reads as TGCGCCAGCAGCCAAGAATCCCGCAGGGGGTCCCTCCGAGGCTACACCTTC. The encoded protein is CASSQESRRGSLRGYTF.

This chain connects TRBV7-6 to TRBJ2-7; TRBD2 matches 13 bases. After removal of 5 bases from V and 2 bases from J, the junction contained 3 bases not matched to a gene. Germline assignment: CDR1 SGHVS and CDR2 FNYEAQ. This CDR3 has 15 amino acids. In DNA form, the CDR3 reads TGTGCCAGCAGCCCCGGACTAGCGGGGGCCTACGAGCAGTACTTC. It is translated as CASSPGLAGAYEQYF. Variable domain in full (rest from reference TRBV7-6 and TRBJ2-7): GAGVSQSPRYKVTKRGQDVALRCDPISGHVSLYWYRQALGQGPEFLTYFNYEAQQDKSGLPNDRFSAERPEGSISTLTIQRTEQRDSAMYRCASSPGLAGAYEQYFGPGTRLTVT.

V gene TRBV6-5 combines with J gene TRBJ2-7; 12 positions agree with TRBD2. Germline CDR1 reads MNHEY; CDR2 reads SVGAGI. The CDR3 consists of 13 residues. J was trimmed by 6 bases and V by 6 bases; bases with no gene match: 3. The CDR3 loop is CASSRTSGVEQYV. The CDR3 DNA sequence: TGTGCCAGCAGCCGGACTAGCGGGGTCGAGCAGTACGTC.

V and J are TRBV5-6 and TRBJ2-5; the match to TRBD2 covers 8 bases. The J segment lost 3 bases and the V segment lost 7 bases, leaving 8 bases of the junction unmatched. Germline V CDR1 and CDR2: SGHDT, YYEEEE. This CDR3 is built from 14 residues. CDR3 amino acids: CASQGRGAEETQYF. The CDR3 DNA sequence: TGTGCCAGCCAGGGGCGGGGGGCCGAAGAGACCCAGTACTTC. The full variable domain, in which reference TRBV5-6 and TRBJ2-5 provide the parts outside the CDR3, is DAGVTQSPTHLIKTRGQQVTLRCSPKSGHDTVSWYQQALGQGPQFIFQYYEEEERQRGNFPDRFSGHQFPNYSSELNVNALLLGDSALYLCASQGRGAEETQYFGPGTRLLVL.

The chain employs TRBV2 and TRBJ2-3, with D uncertain. Germline CDR1 is SNHLY and CDR2 is FYNNEI. The CDR3 totals 14 residues. V gave up 6 bases and J gave up 2 bases, with 12 bases separating them. The CDR3 is CASSAASLTDTQYF. CDR3 bases: TGTGCCAGCAGCGCCGCCAGTCTCACAGATACGCAGTATTTT.

This chain joins TRBV19 and TRBJ2-5; tentatively, D is TRBD2 (5 bases). Germline V gene data show CDR1 as LNHDA and CDR2 as SQIVND (reference sequence). This CDR3 spans 16 amino acids. V lost 3 bases and J lost 3, with 17 bases in between. CDR3 region: CASSISPSTREETQYF. Written as DNA, the CDR3 is TGTGCCAGTAGTATTTCCCCTTCTACGAGGGAAGAGACCCAGTACTTC.

This clone appeared a single time. This chain links TRBV11-2 with TRBJ1-2; D uncertain. V was pared by 5 bases and J by 7 bases, with 17 bases between. Germline assignment: CDR1 SGHAT and CDR2 FQNNGV. CDR3 length: 14 amino acids. CDR3 sequence: CASSPRTWAAGYTF. CDR3 bases: TGTGCCAGCAGCCCGAGAACGTGGGCAGCTGGCTACACCTTC.

J is TRBJ1-2 and V is TRBV6-2 or TRBV6-3; 9 nucleotides agree with TRBD1. The V gene end was trimmed by 5 bases and the J gene end by 8 bases; junction bases not matched to a gene: 15. The CDR3 loop spans 16 amino acids. Looked up from germline, CDR1 is MNHEY and CDR2 is SVGEGT. CDR3 nucleotides: TGTGCCAGCAGTCCAGGACAGGGGTTGATTTTTAGGGGCTACACCTTC. It is translated as CASSPGQGLIFRGYTF.

The chain joins TRBV19 to TRBJ2-3, with a possible D match to TRBD2 (7 bases). The germline V gene encodes CDR1 LNHDA and CDR2 SQIVND (reference sequence). The CDR3 has 14 residues. The V end was cut by 3 bases, the J end by 4 bases, with 11 bases between. The CDR3 reads CASSMGGPADTQYF. In DNA form, the CDR3 reads TGTGCCAGTAGTATGGGGGGGCCGGCAGATACGCAGTATTTT.

V and J are TRBV5-5 and TRBJ1-1; 7 bases map to TRBD1. V lost 0 bases and J lost 4; bases outside the gene matches: 6. Germline V gives CDR1 SGHKS, CDR2 YYEKEE (reference sequence). This CDR3 region has 15 residues. CDR3 nucleotide sequence: TGTGCCAGCAGCTTGGAGACAGGGACCGGCACTGAAGCTTTCTTT. This sequence encodes CASSLETGTGTEAFF.

This chain links TRBV7-2 with TRBJ1-1, with 8 bases lining up with TRBD1. Germline CDR1 reads SGHTA; CDR2 reads FQGNSA. Germline trimming cut 5 bases from V and 7 bases from J; bases unmatched to any gene: 9. This CDR3 spans 14 amino acids. The DNA of the CDR3 is TGTGCCAGCAGCCCCCGCCGGACAGGGAATGAAGCTTTCTTT. It translates to CASSPRRTGNEAFF.

The CDR3 region has the DNA TGTGCCAGCAGCTTAGGTTCCCTAGGAATGCGGGAGACCCAGTACTTC. Translation: CASSLGSLGMRETQYF. V gene TRBV11-2 combines with J gene TRBJ2-5; D gene unclear. CDR1 is SGHAT and CDR2 is FQNNGV in the germline V gene. The ends were cut back, 1 base at V and 5 bases at J, with 17 bases in the middle. The CDR3 contains 16 residues.

This rearrangement joins TRBV18 to TRBJ1-4, with a weak D call TRBD1 (6 bases). CDR3 size: 15 residues. From germline, CDR1 is KGHSH and CDR2 LQKENI. Between the trimmed V and J ends, which lost 1 base and 6 bases, there was a span of 12 bases. CDR3 bases: TGTGCCAGCTCACCACGAAGAGGGGGTGATGAAAAACTGTTTTTT. The encoded protein is CASSPRRGGDEKLFF.

The chain is built from TRBV5-4 and TRBJ1-1, with D tentatively TRBD1 (5 bases). V was clipped by 0 bases and J by 13 bases, with 13 bases between them. Germline-derived CDR1 and CDR2 are SGHNT and YYREEE (reference sequence). The CDR3 sequence is 12 residues long. CDR3 DNA: TGTGCCAGCAGCTTGGCCTCGGGGGAGGGTTTCTTT. Its translation is CASSLASGEGFF. The full variable domain, completed using reference TRBV5-4 and TRBJ1-1, is ETGVTQSPTHLIKTRGQQVTLRCSSQSGHNTVSWYQQALGQGPQFIFQYYREEENGRGNFPPRFSGLQFPNYSSELNVNALELDDSALYLCASSLASGEGFFGQGTRLTVV.

The J gene is TRBJ2-7, the V gene TRBV29-1; 12 nucleotides line up with TRBD2. Germline CDR1 SQVTM, CDR2 ANQGSEA. The CDR3 has 13 amino acids. V lost 7 bases and J lost 2; bases outside the gene matches: 3. The CDR3 spells CSATSGGPYEQYF. The DNA of the CDR3 is TGCAGCGCTACTAGCGGGGGGCCCTACGAGCAGTACTTC.

The chain couples TRBV9 to TRBJ2-2; 9 bases are shared with TRBD1. Germline CDR1 is SGDLS and CDR2 is YYNGEE. With V trimmed by 5 bases and J by 6 bases, 5 bases remained unmatched. CDR3 length equals 14 residues. CDR3: CASRDTGGPGELFF. The CDR3 DNA reads TGTGCCAGCAGGGACACAGGGGGCCCCGGGGAGCTGTTTTTT.

The chain combines TRBV2 with TRBJ1-1, with 10 bases that match TRBD1. J gave up 1 base and V 5 bases, and 4 bases lay outside the gene matches. CDR3 length: 15 amino acids. Germline V CDR1 and CDR2: SNHLY, FYNNEI. CDR3 protein: CASSPRDRGNTEAFF. The DNA of the CDR3 is TGTGCCAGCAGTCCCCGGGACAGGGGGAACACTGAAGCTTTCTTT.

This clone was observed once. The CDR3 nucleotides are TGTGCCAGCAGTATGGACAGGAATTATGGCTACACCTTC. Translated, it gives CASSMDRNYGYTF. V gene TRBV6-5 combines with J gene TRBJ1-2; 7 bases are a match to TRBD1. Germline V CDR1 and CDR2: MNHEY, SVGAGI. The CDR3 has 13 residues. V gave up 5 bases and J gave up 5 bases; unmatched junction bases: 5.

The CDR3 region has the DNA TGTGCCAGCAGCCTTGGACAGGTGACTGGAAACACCATATATTTT. It encodes CASSLGQVTGNTIYF. The genes are TRBV3-1 (or the pseudogene TRBV3-2) and TRBJ1-3; 7 bases map to TRBD1. The CDR3 extends over 15 amino acids. V shed 4 bases, J shed 2 bases, and the junction held 5 bases outside the gene matches. CDR1 LGHDT and CDR2 YNNKEL come from the germline V gene (reference sequence).

The chain joins TRBV9 to TRBJ1-3; D not certain. The CDR3 runs 14 residues. The V end lost 7 bases, the J end lost 2 bases, and 13 bases lay between the germline ends. Germline values: CDR1 SGDLS, CDR2 YYNGEE. As DNA, the CDR3 is TGTGCCAGCTCCCAGGCGGGTCCTGGAAACACCATATATTTT. This gives the protein CASSQAGPGNTIYF.

The genes are TRBV6-5 and TRBJ2-1; D ambiguous. V was pared by 7 bases and J by 9 bases, with 13 bases between. This CDR3 is 12 amino acids long. Looked up from germline, CDR1 is MNHEY and CDR2 is SVGAGI. CDR3 in amino acids: CASKVGPLEQFF. The CDR3 DNA is TGTGCCAGCAAGGTTGGGCCCCTTGAGCAGTTCTTC.

The J gene is TRBJ2-2, the V gene TRBV7-2; 11 bases line up with TRBD2. The germline gives CDR1 SGHTA, CDR2 FQGNSA. After removal of 4 bases from V and 5 bases from J, the junction contained 0 bases not matched to a gene. The CDR3 totals 14 residues. CDR3 nucleotide sequence: TGTGCCAGCAGCTCTAGCGGGGGGACCGGGGAGCTGTTTTTT. It translates to CASSSSGGTGELFF.

This sequence joins TRBV15 and TRBJ2-6, with TRBD2 as a possible D gene (6 bases). V dropped 7 bases and J dropped 4 bases, with 14 bases sitting between them. From germline, CDR1 is LNHNV and CDR2 YYDKDF (reference sequence). This CDR3 is 15 amino acids long. The CDR3 region has the DNA TGTGCCACCAAGCCCCGGGACTCCGGGGCCAACGTCCTGACTTTC. Its translation: CATKPRDSGANVLTF.

The chain employs TRBV5-4 and TRBJ2-1; 8 nucleotides align to TRBD1. The germline V gene encodes CDR1 SGHNT and CDR2 YYREEE (reference sequence). The CDR3 consists of 16 residues. J was trimmed by 5 bases and V by 2 bases; bases with no gene match: 9. The CDR3 here is CASSFIPGQGHNEQFF. The CDR3 nucleotides read TGTGCCAGCAGCTTTATACCAGGACAGGGCCACAATGAGCAGTTCTTC.

The chain uses TRBV5-4 and TRBJ2-5; a weak D match, TRBD1 (6 bases). The CDR3 loop spans 17 amino acids. Trimming shortened V by 0 bases and J by 4 bases, and 19 bases separated the two germline ends. Germline V gene lookup returns CDR1 SGHNT and CDR2 YYREEE (reference sequence). In DNA, the CDR3 is TGTGCCAGCAGCTTGGAACAGGGTGAGGTCTTTTCAGAGACCCAGTACTTC. Protein product: CASSLEQGEVFSETQYF.

V gene TRBV13 combines with J gene TRBJ1-2; D is possibly TRBD1 (6 bases). This CDR3 contains 12 residues. CDR1 PRHDT and CDR2 FYEKMQ come from the germline V gene (reference sequence). Trimming stripped 2 bases from V and 8 bases from J, with 9 bases between. The DNA for the CDR3 is TGTGCCAGCAGCTTAAAACAGGGAGGCTACACCTTC. Protein product: CASSLKQGGYTF. Variable domain in full (rest from reference TRBV13 and TRBJ1-2): AAGVIQSPRHLIKEKRETATLKCYPIPRHDTVYWYQQGPGQDPQFLISFYEKMQSDKGSIPDRFSAQQFSDYHSELNMSSLELGDSALYFCASSLKQGGYTFGSGTRLTVV.

The gene calls are TRBV6-5 and TRBJ2-2; a weak D match, TRBD2 (5 bases). Germline V gene data show CDR1 as MNHEY and CDR2 as SVGAGI. Trimming removed 0 bases from V and 4 bases from J, with 12 bases in between. The CDR3 runs to 16 residues. The CDR3 spells CASSYSGRVGTGELFF. The DNA of the CDR3 is TGTGCCAGCAGTTACTCAGGGAGAGTCGGCACCGGGGAGCTGTTTTTT.

This clone turned up a few times. This rearrangement joins TRBV3-1 (or the pseudogene TRBV3-2) to TRBJ2-3, with 14 nucleotides matching TRBD2. After removal of 6 bases from V and 3 bases from J, the junction contained 5 bases not matched to a gene. Germline assignment: CDR1 LGHDT and CDR2 YNNKEL (reference sequence). CDR3 size: 16 residues. The chain's CDR3 is CASSPRLAGGTDTQYF. CDR3 nucleotide sequence: TGTGCCAGCAGTCCTAGACTAGCGGGGGGGACAGATACGCAGTATTTT.

The chain links TRBV30 to TRBJ2-1; 10 bases align to TRBD1. Losses at the gene ends were 1 base for V and 10 bases for J; bases not matched to a gene: 4. CDR3 length equals 13 residues. Germline V gives CDR1 GTSNPN, CDR2 SVGIG (reference sequence). CDR3 protein: CAWSGQGAREQFF. CDR3 bases: TGTGCCTGGAGTGGACAGGGGGCGAGGGAGCAGTTCTTC.

This clone has only a few counts. The V and J genes are TRBV7-9 and TRBJ2-7; no clear D. The CDR3 length is 13 residues. In germline, CDR1 is SEHNR, CDR2 FQNEAQ (reference sequence). V lost 5 bases to trimming and J lost 2 bases, with 10 bases between them. The CDR3 here is CASSPSQAYEQYF. In DNA form, the CDR3 reads TGTGCCAGCAGCCCGAGCCAGGCCTACGAGCAGTACTTC.